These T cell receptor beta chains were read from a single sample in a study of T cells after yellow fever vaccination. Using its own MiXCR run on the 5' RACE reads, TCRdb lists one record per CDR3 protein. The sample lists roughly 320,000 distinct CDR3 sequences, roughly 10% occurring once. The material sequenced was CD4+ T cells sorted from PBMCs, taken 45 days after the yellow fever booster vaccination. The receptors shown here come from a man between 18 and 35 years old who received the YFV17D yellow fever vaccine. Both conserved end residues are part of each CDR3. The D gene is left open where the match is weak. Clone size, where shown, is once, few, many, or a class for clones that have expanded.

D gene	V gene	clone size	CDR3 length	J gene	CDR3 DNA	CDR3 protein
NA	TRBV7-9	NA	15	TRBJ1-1	TGTGCCAGCAGCCTCCCCACGTTTATGAACACTGAAGCTTTCTTT	CASSLPTFMNTEAFF
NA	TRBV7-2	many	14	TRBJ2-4	TGTGCCAGCAGCGCCGGACTAGCCAAAAACATTCAGTACTTC	CASSAGLAKNIQYF
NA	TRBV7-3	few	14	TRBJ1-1	TGTGCCAGCAGCCCGAACGAACGGAACACTGAAGCTTTCTTT	CASSPNERNTEAFF
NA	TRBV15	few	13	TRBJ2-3	TGTGCCACCAGAGCCCCGGGTGTAGATACGCAGTATTTT	CATRAPGVDTQYF
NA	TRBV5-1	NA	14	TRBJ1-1	TGCGCCAGCAGCATCGGGACGGCGAACACTGAAGCTTTCTTT	CASSIGTANTEAFF
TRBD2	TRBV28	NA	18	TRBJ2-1	TGTGCCAGCAGCCTCCTCAGCGGGGGGGTCCCCTCCTACAATGAGCAGTTCTTC	CASSLLSGGVPSYNEQFF
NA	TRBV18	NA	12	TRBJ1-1	TGTGCCAGCTCTCCATCCCTCACTGAAGCTTTCTTT	CASSPSLTEAFF
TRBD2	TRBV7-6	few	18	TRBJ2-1	TGTGCCAGCAGCTTAGAGGCTAGCGGGCCACTGACGAGCAATGAGCAGTTCTTC	CASSLEASGPLTSNEQFF
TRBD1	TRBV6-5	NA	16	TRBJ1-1	TGTGCCAGCAGTTACTCGTGGACAGGGACGAACACTGAAGCTTTCTTT	CASSYSWTGTNTEAFF
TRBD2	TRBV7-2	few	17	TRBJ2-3	TGTGCCAGCAGCCGACCCAAAGCGGGGGGTCCCACAGATACGCAGTATTTT	CASSRPKAGGPTDTQYF
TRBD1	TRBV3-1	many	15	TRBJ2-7	TGTGCCAGCAGCCACAGACAGGGGCGCTCCTACGAGCAGTACTTC	CASSHRQGRSYEQYF
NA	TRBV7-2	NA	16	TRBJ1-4	TGTGCCAGCAGCCGACAAGTGGGGCGGGCGAATGAAAAACTGTTTTTT	CASSRQVGRANEKLFF
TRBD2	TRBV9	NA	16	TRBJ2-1	TGTGCCAGCAGCGTCCTTGGTAGCGGGGGGTCGAATGAGCAGTTCTTC	CASSVLGSGGSNEQFF
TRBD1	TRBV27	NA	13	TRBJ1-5	TGTGCCAGCGGTGACAGGGCTTCTCAGCCCCAGCATTTT	CASGDRASQPQHF
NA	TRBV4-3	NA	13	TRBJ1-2	TGCGCCAGCAGCCAAGACACAGCCTATGGCTACACCTTC	CASSQDTAYGYTF
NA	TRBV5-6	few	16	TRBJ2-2	TGTGCCAGCAGCTTGTTGCGGAGTCTGAACACCGGGGAGCTGTTTTTT	CASSLLRSLNTGELFF
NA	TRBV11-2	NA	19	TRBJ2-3	TGTGCCAGCAGCTTCCCCGAGCAAGGGGGTCGCGCATACACAGATACGCAGTATTTT	CASSFPEQGGRAYTDTQYF
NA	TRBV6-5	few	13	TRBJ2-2	TGTGCCAGCAGTTACTGGGTTGGCGGGGAGCTGTTTTTT	CASSYWVGGELFF
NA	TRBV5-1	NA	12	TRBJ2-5	TGCGCCAGCAGCTTGTTAGTGGAGACCCAGTACTTC	CASSLLVETQYF
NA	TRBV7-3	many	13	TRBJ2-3	TGTGCCAGCAGCTTAAGTAGGGGCGATACGCAGTATTTT	CASSLSRGDTQYF
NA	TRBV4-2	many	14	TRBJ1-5	TGTGCCAGCAGCCACAGGGATAGCAATCAGCCCCAGCATTTT	CASSHRDSNQPQHF
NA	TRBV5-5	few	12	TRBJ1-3	TGTGCCAGCAGCTTGCAGGTTGACACCATATATTTT	CASSLQVDTIYF
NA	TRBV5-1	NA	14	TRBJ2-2	TGCGCCAGCAGCTTGACCAGGGGAGACGGGGAGCTGTTTTTT	CASSLTRGDGELFF